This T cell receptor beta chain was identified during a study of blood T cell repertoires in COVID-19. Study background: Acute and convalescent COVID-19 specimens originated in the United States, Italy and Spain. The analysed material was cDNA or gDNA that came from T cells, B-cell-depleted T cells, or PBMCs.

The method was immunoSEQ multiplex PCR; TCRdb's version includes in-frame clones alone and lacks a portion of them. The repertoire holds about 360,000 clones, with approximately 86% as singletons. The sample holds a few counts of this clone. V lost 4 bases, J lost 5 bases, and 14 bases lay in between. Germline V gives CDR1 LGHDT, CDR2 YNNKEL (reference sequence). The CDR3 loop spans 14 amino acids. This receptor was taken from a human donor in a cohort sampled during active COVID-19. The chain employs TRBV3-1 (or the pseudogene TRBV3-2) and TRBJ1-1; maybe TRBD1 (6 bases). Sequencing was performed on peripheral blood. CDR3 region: CASSLQGGGTEAFF. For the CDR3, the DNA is TGTGCCAGCAGCCTTCAGGGAGGGGGTACTGAAGCTTTCTTT.